This T cell receptor (beta chain) was captured by sequencing in a study of blood T cell repertoires in COVID-19. At the level of the study: Acute-phase and convalescent COVID-19 samples originated in the United States, Italy and Spain. Sources were T cells, B-cell-depleted T cells, or PBMCs; the material itself was cDNA or gDNA.

Measured with immunoSEQ multiplex PCR; TCRdb has only the in-frame clones, and not every one. The sample carries approximately 240,000 clones, around 90% recorded once. Enrollment of patients from Seattle took place during active infection, with longitudinal follow-up. The TCR was taken from a man aged 25-45 years with COVID-19, enrolled during active disease. Sequencing used peripheral blood.

In nucleotides, the CDR3 is TGTGCCAGCAGTACCGGGACAGGCAATCAGCCCCAGCATTTT. Encoded protein: CASSTGTGNQPQHF. The J gene is TRBJ1-5, the V gene TRBV6-5; 7 nucleotides line up with TRBD1. V trimming: 5 bases; J trimming: 2 bases; junction bases outside the gene matches: 3. CDR1 MNHEY and CDR2 SVGAGI come from the germline V gene. CDR3 length: 14 amino acids.